Shown below are 27 T cell receptor beta chains from a single sample sequenced in a study of read filtering for tumor transcriptome and immune sequencing. Molecular barcoded adaptors covering alpha/delta and beta/gamma chains were used on approximately 440 ng RNA. TCRdb recomputed calls from the reads with MiXCR, one row per CDR3 protein. The profile shows some 43,000 distinct CDR3 sequences, around 15% of them singletons. Sequenced sample: a population of CD138-negative cells sorted from bone marrow. The receptors shown here come from a donor aged 40 or over with multiple myeloma.

This clonotype was counted between two and nine times. V gene TRBV7-2 combines with J gene TRBJ2-1; the D is unclear. Germline V gene lookup returns CDR1 SGHTA and CDR2 FQGNSA. This CDR3 comprises 18 residues. Trimming cost V 5 bases and J 6 bases, with 26 bases left between them. The CDR3 DNA reads TGTGCCAGCAGCCGGGTTAGGTCACAACTAACTCGCCCCAATGAGCAGTTCTTC. Residues: CASSRVRSQLTRPNEQFF. The full variable domain, rest sourced from reference TRBV7-2 and TRBJ2-1, is GAGVSQSPSNKVTEKGKDVELRCDPISGHTALYWYRQSLGQGLEFLIYFQGNSAPDKSGLPSDRFSAERTGGSVSTLTIQRTQQEDSAVYLCASSRVRSQLTRPNEQFFGPGTRLTVL.

This clonotype was counted many times. The chain uses TRBV7-3 and TRBJ1-1, with D perhaps matching TRBD1 (6 bases). Germline CDR1 SGHTA, CDR2 FQGTGA. The CDR3 loop spans 13 amino acids. Trimming took 2 bases from V and 11 from J, leaving 15 bases between them. The CDR3, as DNA: TGTGCCAGCAGCTTATCCCAGCCAGGGGAGGCTTTCTTT. Its translation: CASSLSQPGEAFF.

By share, this clonotype counts as medium-sized. This chain uses TRBV28 with TRBJ2-7; D may be TRBD1 (6 bases). From germline, CDR1 is MDHEN and CDR2 SYDVKM. V was cut by 6 bases and J by 3 bases, with 9 bases left in between. The CDR3 is made up of 12 amino acids. Here the CDR3 reads CASSQQGYEQYF. The CDR3 nucleotides read TGTGCCAGCAGCCAACAGGGCTACGAGCAGTACTTC.

This clonotype came up many times. The chain has TRBV5-1 and TRBJ2-3, with 10 bases matching TRBD2. CDR1 SGHRS and CDR2 YFSETQ come from the germline V gene. CDR3 length: 20 amino acids. V lost 6 bases, J lost 0 bases, and 19 bases stayed unmatched. DNA for the CDR3: TGCGCCAGCACCTCCTCCCCACTAGCGGGAATGAAATCGAGCACAGATACGCAGTATTTT. Protein sequence: CASTSSPLAGMKSSTDTQYF.

Many counts were recorded for this clonotype. The chain employs TRBV2 and TRBJ2-7; the D call may be TRBD1 or TRBD2 (6 bases each). V lost 5 bases to trimming and J lost 3 bases, with 14 bases between them. Germline CDR1 and CDR2: SNHLY and FYNNEI. The CDR3 loop spans 14 amino acids. The CDR3 region has the DNA TGTGCCAGCAGTAGTACGGGGGCCCTCTACGAGCAGTACTTC. Translating gives CASSSTGALYEQYF.

This clonotype came up a few times. One end of the junction is discordant with germline, which a read error may explain. This sequence joins TRBV6-1 and TRBJ2-1, with D hard to call. The CDR3 sequence is 12 residues long. From germline, CDR1 is MNHNS and CDR2 SASEGT. The CDR3 here is CASSASYNEQVF. The CDR3 DNA reads as TGTGCCAGCAGTGCCTCCTACAATGAGCAGGTCTTC.

This clonotype was detected ten times or more. The J gene is TRBJ2-7, the V gene TRBV20-1; perhaps TRBD2 as D (5 bases). The V gene's germline CDR1 is DFQATT and CDR2 SNEGSKA (reference sequence). This CDR3 has 13 residues. Between the trimmed V and J ends, which lost 6 bases and 5 bases, there was a span of 17 bases. CDR3 DNA sequence: TGCAGTGCCCGCACCGGGATCAAGAACGAGCAGTACTTC. Translating it yields CSARTGIKNEQYF.

This clonotype was detected ten times or more. This chain joins TRBV7-2 and TRBJ2-7, with D unresolved. The germline CDR1 and CDR2 sequences are SGHTA and FQGNSA. The V gene lost 3 bases and the J gene lost 6 bases, with 9 bases spanning the gap. The CDR3 covers 12 residues. CDR3 region: CASSFSPAEQYF. In nucleotides, the CDR3 is TGTGCCAGCAGCTTCAGCCCAGCCGAGCAGTACTTC.

This clonotype was observed many times. V is TRBV7-9 and J is TRBJ1-4, with D possibly matching TRBD1 (6 bases). Trimming stripped 5 bases from V and 6 bases from J, with 16 bases between. This CDR3 is built from 15 residues. CDR1 and CDR2 (germline): SEHNR, FQNEAQ (reference sequence). The CDR3 loop is CASSPSQGPYEKLFF. CDR3 DNA: TGTGCCAGCAGCCCCTCACAGGGACCCTATGAAAAACTGTTTTTT. Supplemented by reference TRBV7-9 and TRBJ1-4, the full variable domain reads DTGVSQNPRHKITKRGQNVTFRCDPISEHNRLYWYRQTLGQGPEFLTYFQNEAQLEKSRLLSDRFSAERPKGSFSTLEIQRTEQGDSAMYLCASSPSQGPYEKLFFGSGTQLSVL.

This clonotype has at least ten counts. V usage is TRBV6-5 and J usage is TRBJ2-1; 10 bases map to TRBD2. This CDR3 comprises 14 residues. The trim removed 5 bases at V and 9 bases at J, leaving 7 bases unmatched. Germline CDR1 reads MNHEY; CDR2 reads SVGAGI. As DNA, the CDR3 is TGTGCCAGCAGTCGGCCGGGACTAGCGTTTGAGCAGTTCTTC. Its translation is CASSRPGLAFEQFF.

This clonotype has ten or more counts. The chain links TRBV6-5 to TRBJ2-5, with 8 bases matching TRBD1. This CDR3 has 13 amino acids. Looked up from germline, CDR1 is MNHEY and CDR2 is SVGAGI. The trim removed 7 bases at V and 5 bases at J, leaving 6 bases unmatched. The CDR3 reads CASTSTGVETQYF. DNA of the CDR3: TGTGCCAGCACTTCGACAGGGGTCGAGACCCAGTACTTC.

This clonotype was picked up many times. This CDR3 reads CASSDTGLAAFKGISGANVLTF. In DNA, the CDR3 is TGCGCCAGTAGCGACACGGGGCTAGCGGCGTTTAAGGGGATCTCTGGGGCCAACGTCCTGACTTTC. The chain recombines TRBV5-1 with TRBJ2-6; 7 nucleotides match TRBD2. V was clipped by 8 bases and J by 0 bases; unmatched bases: 26. CDR3 length: 22 residues. Germline V gives CDR1 SGHRS, CDR2 YFSETQ.

This clonotype was found a few times. A much larger clone sits a single nucleotide away, making a read error possible. The V and J genes are TRBV29-1 and TRBJ2-1, with D tentatively TRBD1 or TRBD2 (7 bases each). V gave up 4 bases and J gave up 6 bases, with 19 bases separating them. The length of the CDR3 is 15 residues. Germline lookup yields CDR1 SQVTM and CDR2 ANQGSEA. CDR3 nucleotides: TGCAGCGTTGGTGGCGGCAGGGGGGGTCTCAATGAGCAGTTCTTC. It specifies CSVGGGRGGLNEQFF.

This clonotype was recorded at least ten times. CDR3 amino acids: CASSLIGTGQETQYF. The CDR3 DNA sequence: TGCGCCAGCAGCTTGATCGGGACAGGACAAGAGACCCAGTACTTC. J is TRBJ2-5 and V is TRBV5-1; 8 positions agree with TRBD1. The germline gives CDR1 SGHRS, CDR2 YFSETQ. V trimming: 1 base; J trimming: 2 bases; junction bases outside the gene matches: 4. The CDR3 length is 15 residues.

As regards this clonotype: An end of the junction differs from the germline gene, which may be a read error. The rearrangement uses TRBV3-1 and TRBJ1-1; D not certain. CDR3 length equals 16 residues. The germline CDR1 and CDR2 sequences are LGHDT and YNNKEL (reference sequence). The CDR3 nucleotides read TGTGCCAGCGGCCAAGGAGCCGCGATGCCGAACTCTGAAGCTTTCTTT. This codes for CASGQGAAMPNSEAFF.

This clonotype was seen ten or more times. This chain uses TRBV5-1 with TRBJ1-2; D is perhaps TRBD1 (6 bases). The length of the CDR3 is 12 residues. The V gene lost 2 bases and the J gene lost 8 bases, with 10 bases spanning the gap. The germline V gene encodes CDR1 SGHRS and CDR2 YFSETQ. CDR3 sequence reads: CASSLQGSGYTF. The CDR3 bases are TGCGCCAGCAGCTTACAGGGAAGCGGCTACACCTTC. The full variable domain, rest sourced from reference TRBV5-1 and TRBJ1-2, is KAGVTQTPRYLIKTRGQQVTLSCSPISGHRSVSWYQQTPGQGLQFLFEYFSETQRNKGNFPGRFSGRQFSNSRSEMNVSTLELGDSALYLCASSLQGSGYTFGSGTRLTVV.

The chain links TRBV7-8 to TRBJ1-1, with a possible D match to TRBD1 (6 bases). V dropped 3 bases and J dropped 6 bases, with 11 bases sitting between them. Germline V gene lookup returns CDR1 SGHVS and CDR2 FQNEAQ. CDR3 length equals 13 residues. CDR3 protein: CASSFVEGAEAFF. CDR3 in DNA: TGTGCCAGCAGCTTTGTGGAGGGGGCTGAAGCTTTCTTT.

The CDR3 sequence: CASSYSSGGYTGELFF. DNA for the CDR3: TGTGCCAGCAGTTACTCGAGTGGAGGGTACACCGGGGAGCTGTTTTTT. The chain recombines TRBV6-2 or TRBV6-3 with TRBJ2-2; the D gene is possibly TRBD2 (6 bases). This CDR3 contains 16 residues. CDR1 is MNHEY and CDR2 is SVGEGT in the germline V gene. V was clipped by 0 bases and J by 3 bases, with 11 bases between them.

This clonotype has ten or more counts. V usage is TRBV28 and J usage is TRBJ1-5; 9 bases are a match to TRBD1. The CDR3 runs 15 residues. From germline, CDR1 is MDHEN and CDR2 SYDVKM. V lost 3 bases, J lost 5 bases, and 5 bases stayed unmatched. The DNA for the CDR3 is TGTGCCAGCAGTTTGTCAGGACAGGGGCATCAGCCCCAGCATTTT. It specifies CASSLSGQGHQPQHF.

This clonotype has only a few counts. This could be a read error, since a much larger clone is one nucleotide away. The chain combines TRBV5-6 with TRBJ2-7, with D uncertain. The CDR3 totals 13 residues. In germline, CDR1 is SGHDT, CDR2 YYEEEE. The V end was cut by 5 bases, the J end by 6 bases, with 15 bases between. For the CDR3, the DNA is TGTGCCAGCAGTCAAGGATTGAGGAGCGAGCAGTACTTC. Protein: CASSQGLRSEQYF.

This clonotype was seen more than once but under ten times. The gene calls are TRBV28 and TRBJ2-7; TRBD2 matches 8 bases. Per germline, CDR1 MDHEN and CDR2 SYDVKM. V trimming: 5 bases; J trimming: 2 bases; junction bases outside the gene matches: 8. The CDR3 runs 15 residues. The CDR3, as DNA: TGTGCCAGCAGTCCCCTCCGGGGGGGTACCTACGAGCAGTACTTC. It yields the protein CASSPLRGGTYEQYF. The variable domain in full, completed from reference TRBV28 and TRBJ2-7, reads DVKVTQSSRYLVKRTGEKVFLECVQDMDHENMFWYRQDPGLGLRLIYFSYDVKMKEKGDIPEGYSVSREKKERFSLILESASTNQTSMYLCASSPLRGGTYEQYFGPGTRLTVT.

This clonotype was seen at least ten times. The rearrangement uses TRBV28 and TRBJ2-7, with a tentative D call TRBD2 (6 bases). V was shortened by 4 bases and J by 3 bases, with 19 bases between the two germline ends. The CDR3 is made up of 16 amino acids. CDR1 and CDR2 (germline): MDHEN, SYDVKM. CDR3 in DNA: TGTGCCAGCAGTTCCTCCGGGGGACTCAGGAGCTACGAGCAGTACTTC. Translated: CASSSSGGLRSYEQYF. Complete variable domain (other parts from reference TRBV28 and TRBJ2-7): DVKVTQSSRYLVKRTGEKVFLECVQDMDHENMFWYRQDPGLGLRLIYFSYDVKMKEKGDIPEGYSVSREKKERFSLILESASTNQTSMYLCASSSSGGLRSYEQYFGPGTRLTVT.

This clonotype showed up many times. This chain connects TRBV12-3 or TRBV12-4 to TRBJ2-7; 8 bases fit TRBD2. The J segment lost 7 bases and the V segment lost 0 bases, leaving 5 bases of the junction unmatched. This CDR3 is built from 14 residues. The CDR3 coding sequence is TGTGCCAGCAGTTTAGCAGCGGGGGCCGGAGAGCAGTACTTC. This translates into CASSLAAGAGEQYF.

In its sample, this clonotype was seen many times. The chain employs TRBV12-3 or TRBV12-4 and TRBJ2-7, with D unresolved. V lost 3 bases to trimming and J lost 0 bases, with 6 bases between them. The CDR3 extends over 13 amino acids. The CDR3 region has the DNA TGTGCCAGCAGTTTCGGTAGCTCCTACGAGCAGTACTTC. Its translation: CASSFGSSYEQYF.

This clonotype came up many times. This chain links TRBV12-3 or TRBV12-4 with TRBJ2-5; D might be TRBD1 (6 bases). V shed 5 bases and J shed 6 bases, with 19 bases lying between them. The length of the CDR3 is 15 residues. The CDR3 region is CASSPTGPSGKTQYF. The CDR3 DNA reads as TGTGCCAGCAGTCCAACAGGGCCCTCCGGGAAGACCCAGTACTTC.

This clonotype has at least ten counts. The V call is TRBV28, the J call TRBJ2-5; possibly TRBD1 for D (5 bases). There are 14 residues in the CDR3. Germline V gene sequence: CDR1 MDHEN, CDR2 SYDVKM. V dropped 5 bases and J dropped 4 bases, with 14 bases sitting between them. The CDR3, as DNA: TGTGCCAGCAGTAGCTCTCAGGGCGGAGAGACCCAGTACTTC. Its protein is CASSSSQGGETQYF.

The DNA for the CDR3 is TGTGCCAGCAGCCCTGACTACCGCCAAGAGACCCAGTACTTC. It codes for CASSPDYRQETQYF. The V and J genes are TRBV11-2 and TRBJ2-5, with D tentatively TRBD2 (5 bases). The CDR3 has 14 residues. V was trimmed by 5 bases and J by 1 base, leaving 11 bases between them. The V gene's germline CDR1 is SGHAT and CDR2 FQNNGV.